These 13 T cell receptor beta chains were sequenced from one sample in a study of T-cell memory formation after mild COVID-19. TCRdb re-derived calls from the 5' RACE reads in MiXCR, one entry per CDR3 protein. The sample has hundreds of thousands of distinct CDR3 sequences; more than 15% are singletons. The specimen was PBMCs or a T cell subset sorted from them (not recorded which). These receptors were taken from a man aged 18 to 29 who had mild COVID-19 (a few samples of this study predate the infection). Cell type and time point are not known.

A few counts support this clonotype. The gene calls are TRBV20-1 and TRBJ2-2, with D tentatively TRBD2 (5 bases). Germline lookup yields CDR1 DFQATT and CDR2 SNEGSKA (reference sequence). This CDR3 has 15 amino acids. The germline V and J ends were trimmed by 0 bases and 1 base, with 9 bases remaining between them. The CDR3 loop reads CSAREPSLNTGELFF. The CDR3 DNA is TGCAGTGCTAGAGAGCCTAGCCTGAACACCGGGGAGCTGTTTTTT.

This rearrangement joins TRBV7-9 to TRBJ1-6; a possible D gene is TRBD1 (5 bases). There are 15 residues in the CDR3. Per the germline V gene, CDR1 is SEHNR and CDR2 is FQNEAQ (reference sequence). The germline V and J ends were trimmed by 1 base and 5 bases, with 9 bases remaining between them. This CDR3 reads CASSLEGRDNSPLHF. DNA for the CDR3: TGTGCCAGCAGCTTAGAGGGCAGGGATAATTCACCCCTCCACTTT.

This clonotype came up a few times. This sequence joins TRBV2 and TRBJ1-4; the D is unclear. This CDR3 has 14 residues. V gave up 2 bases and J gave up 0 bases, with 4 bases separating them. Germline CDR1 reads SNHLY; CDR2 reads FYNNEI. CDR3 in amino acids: CASSEWSTNEKLFF. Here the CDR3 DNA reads TGTGCCAGCAGTGAATGGTCAACTAATGAAAAACTGTTTTTT.

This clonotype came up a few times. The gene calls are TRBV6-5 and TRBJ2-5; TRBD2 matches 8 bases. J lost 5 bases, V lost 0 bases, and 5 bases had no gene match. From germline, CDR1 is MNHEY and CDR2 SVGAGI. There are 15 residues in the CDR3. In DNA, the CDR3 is TGTGCCAGCAGTTACTCGAACGGGGGGGAGGAGACCCAGTACTTC. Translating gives CASSYSNGGEETQYF.

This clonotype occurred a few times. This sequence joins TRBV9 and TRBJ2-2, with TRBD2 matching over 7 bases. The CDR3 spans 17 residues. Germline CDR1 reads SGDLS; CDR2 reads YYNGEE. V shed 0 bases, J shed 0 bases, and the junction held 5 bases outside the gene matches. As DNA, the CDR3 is TGTGCCAGCAGCGTAGACGAGCGGGGCCCGAACACCGGGGAGCTGTTTTTT. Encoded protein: CASSVDERGPNTGELFF.

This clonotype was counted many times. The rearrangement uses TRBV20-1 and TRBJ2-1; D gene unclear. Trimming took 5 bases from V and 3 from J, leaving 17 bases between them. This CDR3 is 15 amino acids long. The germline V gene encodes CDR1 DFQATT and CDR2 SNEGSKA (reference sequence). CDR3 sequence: CSASTGRTFYNEQFF. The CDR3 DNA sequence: TGCAGTGCTTCGACTGGCCGTACATTCTACAATGAGCAGTTCTTC.

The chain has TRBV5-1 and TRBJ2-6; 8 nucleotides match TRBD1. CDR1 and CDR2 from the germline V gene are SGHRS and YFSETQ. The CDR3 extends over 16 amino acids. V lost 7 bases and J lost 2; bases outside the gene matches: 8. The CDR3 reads CASAGQGDTGANVLTF. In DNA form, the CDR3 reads TGCGCCAGCGCAGGACAGGGCGACACTGGGGCCAACGTCCTGACTTTC.

DNA of the CDR3: TGCAGCGCCGTCGAGGCTCGGGATACGCAGTATTTT. Translation gives CSAVEARDTQYF. The rearrangement joins TRBV29-1 to TRBJ2-3; D is unresolved. The V gene's germline CDR1 is SQVTM and CDR2 ANQGSEA. Deletions cut 7 bases from V and 6 bases from J, with 14 bases between. The CDR3 is 12 amino acids.

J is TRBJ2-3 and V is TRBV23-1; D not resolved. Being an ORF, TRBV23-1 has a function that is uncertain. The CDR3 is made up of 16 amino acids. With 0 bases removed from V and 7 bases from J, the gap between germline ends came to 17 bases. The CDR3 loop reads CASSQSAPSKGHTQYF. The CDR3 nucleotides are TGCGCCAGCAGTCAATCGGCCCCTTCGAAGGGTCATACGCAGTATTTT.

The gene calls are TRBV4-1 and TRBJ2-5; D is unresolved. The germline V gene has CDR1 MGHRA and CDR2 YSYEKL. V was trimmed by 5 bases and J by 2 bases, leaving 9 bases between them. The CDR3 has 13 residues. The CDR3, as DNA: TGCGCCAGCAGCGGAATCAATCAAGAGACCCAGTACTTC. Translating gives CASSGINQETQYF.

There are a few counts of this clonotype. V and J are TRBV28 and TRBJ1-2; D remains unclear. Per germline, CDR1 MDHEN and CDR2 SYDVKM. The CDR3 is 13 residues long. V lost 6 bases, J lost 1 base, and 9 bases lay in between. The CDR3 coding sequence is TGTGCCAGCAGCCATGGGCTTAACTATGGCTACACCTTC. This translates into CASSHGLNYGYTF.

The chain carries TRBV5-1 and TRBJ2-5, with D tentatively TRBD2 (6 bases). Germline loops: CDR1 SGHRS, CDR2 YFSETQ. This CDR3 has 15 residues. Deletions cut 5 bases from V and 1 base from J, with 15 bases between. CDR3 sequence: CASRAGPFIQETQYF. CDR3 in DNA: TGCGCCAGCAGGGCGGGACCCTTCATCCAAGAGACCCAGTACTTC. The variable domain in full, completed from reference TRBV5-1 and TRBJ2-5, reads KAGVTQTPRYLIKTRGQQVTLSCSPISGHRSVSWYQQTPGQGLQFLFEYFSETQRNKGNFPGRFSGRQFSNSRSEMNVSTLELGDSALYLCASRAGPFIQETQYFGPGTRLLVL.

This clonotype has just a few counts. The CDR3 DNA reads as TGCGCCAGCAGCCAGGGGGTCCAGGGTACCGGAAACACCATATATTTT. Amino acid sequence: CASSQGVQGTGNTIYF. The chain links TRBV4-3 to TRBJ1-3, with D possibly being TRBD1 (5 bases). Trimming stripped 3 bases from V and 4 bases from J, with 16 bases between. The CDR3 contains 16 residues. Germline CDR1 and CDR2: LGHNA and YSLEER.